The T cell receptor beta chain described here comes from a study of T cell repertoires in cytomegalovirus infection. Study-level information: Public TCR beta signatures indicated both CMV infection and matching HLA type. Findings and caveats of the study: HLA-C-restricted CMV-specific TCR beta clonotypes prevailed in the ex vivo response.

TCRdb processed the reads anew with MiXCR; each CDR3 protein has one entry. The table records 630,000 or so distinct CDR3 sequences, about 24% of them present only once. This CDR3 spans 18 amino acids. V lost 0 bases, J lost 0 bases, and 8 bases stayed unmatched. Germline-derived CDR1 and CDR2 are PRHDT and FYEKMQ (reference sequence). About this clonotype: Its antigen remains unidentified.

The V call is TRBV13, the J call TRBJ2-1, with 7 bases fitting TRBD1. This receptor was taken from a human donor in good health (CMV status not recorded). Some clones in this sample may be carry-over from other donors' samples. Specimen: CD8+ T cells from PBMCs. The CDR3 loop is CASSLGGQLMSSYNEQFF. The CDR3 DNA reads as TGTGCCAGCAGCTTAGGGGGACAGCTTATGAGCTCCTACAATGAGCAGTTCTTC. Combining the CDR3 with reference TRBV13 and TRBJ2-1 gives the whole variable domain AAGVIQSPRHLIKEKRETATLKCYPIPRHDTVYWYQQGPGQDPQFLISFYEKMQSDKGSIPDRFSAQQFSDYHSELNMSSLELGDSALYFCASSLGGQLMSSYNEQFFGPGTRLTVL.